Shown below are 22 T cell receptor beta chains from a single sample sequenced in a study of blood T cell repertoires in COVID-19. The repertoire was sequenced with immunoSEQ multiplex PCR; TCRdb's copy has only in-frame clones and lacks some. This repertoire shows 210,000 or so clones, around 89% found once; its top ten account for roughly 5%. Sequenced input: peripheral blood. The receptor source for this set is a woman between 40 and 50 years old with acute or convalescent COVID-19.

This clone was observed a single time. DNA of the CDR3: TGTGCCAGCAGTTTCAACCCCAGGGGGTTCGATGGCTACACCTTC. Protein product: CASSFNPRGFDGYTF. This sequence joins TRBV6-5 and TRBJ1-2; 7 bases are a match to TRBD1. J gave up 6 bases and V 4 bases, and 11 bases lay outside the gene matches. Per germline, CDR1 MNHEY and CDR2 SVGAGI. CDR3 size: 15 residues.

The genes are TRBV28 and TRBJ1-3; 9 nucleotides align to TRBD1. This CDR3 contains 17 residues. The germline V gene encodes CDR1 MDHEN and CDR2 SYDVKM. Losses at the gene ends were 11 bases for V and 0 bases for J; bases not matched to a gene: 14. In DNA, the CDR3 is TGTGCCCACTCTCCGCCCCGGACAGGGGTCTCTGGAAACACCATATATTTT. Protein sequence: CAHSPPRTGVSGNTIYF.

For the CDR3, the DNA is TGTGCCAGCAACGGACAGGGGATGAACACTGAAGCTTTCTTT. Its translation: CASNGQGMNTEAFF. V and J are TRBV7-9 and TRBJ1-1; 9 positions match TRBD1. The CDR3 runs to 14 residues. V lost 7 bases, J lost 0 bases, and 3 bases stayed unmatched. CDR1 and CDR2 from the germline V gene are SEHNR and FQNEAQ (reference sequence).

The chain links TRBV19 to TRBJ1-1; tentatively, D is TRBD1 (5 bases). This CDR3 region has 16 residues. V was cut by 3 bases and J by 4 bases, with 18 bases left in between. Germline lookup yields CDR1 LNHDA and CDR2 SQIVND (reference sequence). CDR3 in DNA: TGTGCCAGTAGTATTTATTCCTCCCAGGGTGTCACTGAAGCTTTCTTT. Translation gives CASSIYSSQGVTEAFF.

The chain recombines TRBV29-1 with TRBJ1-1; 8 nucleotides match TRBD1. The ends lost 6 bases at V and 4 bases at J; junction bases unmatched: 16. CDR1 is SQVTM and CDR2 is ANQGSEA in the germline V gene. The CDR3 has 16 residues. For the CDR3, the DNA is TGCAGCGTCGATCGCCTCGGACAGGGAGTGGGCACTGAAGCTTTCTTT. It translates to CSVDRLGQGVGTEAFF.

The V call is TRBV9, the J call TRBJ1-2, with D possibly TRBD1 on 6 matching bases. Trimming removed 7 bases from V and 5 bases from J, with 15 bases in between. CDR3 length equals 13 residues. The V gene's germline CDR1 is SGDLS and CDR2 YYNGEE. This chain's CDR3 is CASGHTTGYGYTF. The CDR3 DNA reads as TGTGCCAGCGGACACACAACAGGGTATGGCTACACCTTC.

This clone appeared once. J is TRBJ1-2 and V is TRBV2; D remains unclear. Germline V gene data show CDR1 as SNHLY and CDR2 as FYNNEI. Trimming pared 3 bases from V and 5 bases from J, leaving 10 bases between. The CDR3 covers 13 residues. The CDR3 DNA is TGTGCCAGCAGTGACGGCGGAACTTATGGCTACACCTTC. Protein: CASSDGGTYGYTF.

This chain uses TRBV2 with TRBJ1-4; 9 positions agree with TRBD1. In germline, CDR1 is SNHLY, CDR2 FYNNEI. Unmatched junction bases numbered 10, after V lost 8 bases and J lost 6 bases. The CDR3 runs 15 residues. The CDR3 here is CASQGDRALDEKLFF. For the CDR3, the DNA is TGTGCCAGCCAGGGGGACAGGGCGTTAGATGAAAAACTGTTTTTT.

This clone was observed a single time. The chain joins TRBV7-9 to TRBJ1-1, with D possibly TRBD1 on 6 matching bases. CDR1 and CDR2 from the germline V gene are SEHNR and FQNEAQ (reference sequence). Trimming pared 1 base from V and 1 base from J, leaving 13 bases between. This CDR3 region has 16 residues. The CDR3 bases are TGTGCCAGCAGCTTAGGACAGGCGGTGACGAACACTGAAGCTTTCTTT. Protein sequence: CASSLGQAVTNTEAFF.

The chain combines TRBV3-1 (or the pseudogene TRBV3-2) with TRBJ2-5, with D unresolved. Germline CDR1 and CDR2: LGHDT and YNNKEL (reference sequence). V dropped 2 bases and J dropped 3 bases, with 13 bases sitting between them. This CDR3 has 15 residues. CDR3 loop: CASSQTFRLKETQYF. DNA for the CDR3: TGTGCCAGCAGCCAAACTTTCCGCCTAAAAGAGACCCAGTACTTC.

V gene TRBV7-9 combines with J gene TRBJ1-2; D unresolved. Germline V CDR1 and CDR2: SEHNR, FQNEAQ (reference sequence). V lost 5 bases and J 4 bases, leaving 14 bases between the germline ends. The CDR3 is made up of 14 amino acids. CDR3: CASSEFPLSYGYTF. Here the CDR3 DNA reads TGTGCCAGCAGCGAATTCCCTCTCAGCTATGGCTACACCTTC.

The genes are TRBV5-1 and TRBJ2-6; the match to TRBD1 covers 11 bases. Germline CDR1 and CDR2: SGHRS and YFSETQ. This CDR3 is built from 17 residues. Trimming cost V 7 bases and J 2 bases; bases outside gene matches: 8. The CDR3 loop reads CASSEGQGVPGANVLTF. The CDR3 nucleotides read TGCGCCAGCTCGGAGGGACAGGGGGTCCCTGGGGCCAACGTCCTGACTTTC. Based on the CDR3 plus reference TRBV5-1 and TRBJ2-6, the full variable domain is KAGVTQTPRYLIKTRGQQVTLSCSPISGHRSVSWYQQTPGQGLQFLFEYFSETQRNKGNFPGRFSGRQFSNSRSEMNVSTLELGDSALYLCASSEGQGVPGANVLTFGAGSRLTVL.

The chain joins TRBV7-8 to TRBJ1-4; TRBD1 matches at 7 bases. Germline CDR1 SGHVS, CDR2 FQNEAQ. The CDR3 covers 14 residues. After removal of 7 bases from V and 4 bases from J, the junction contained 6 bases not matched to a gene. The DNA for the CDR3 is TGTGCCAGCACCTTGGGACAGCGTAATGAAAAACTGTTTTTT. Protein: CASTLGQRNEKLFF.

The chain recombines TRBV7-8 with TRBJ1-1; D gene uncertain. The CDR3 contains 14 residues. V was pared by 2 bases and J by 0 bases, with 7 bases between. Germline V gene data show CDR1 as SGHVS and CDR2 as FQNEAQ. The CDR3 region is CASSLQRLNTEAFF. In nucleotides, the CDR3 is TGTGCCAGCAGCTTACAGAGGTTGAACACTGAAGCTTTCTTT.

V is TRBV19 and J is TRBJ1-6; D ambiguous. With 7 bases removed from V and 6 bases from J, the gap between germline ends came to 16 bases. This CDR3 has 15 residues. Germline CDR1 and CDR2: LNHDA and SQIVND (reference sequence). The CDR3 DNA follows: TGTGCCAGTAAAACGGTCAAGTCCGCTAATTCACCCCTCCACTTT. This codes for CASKTVKSANSPLHF.

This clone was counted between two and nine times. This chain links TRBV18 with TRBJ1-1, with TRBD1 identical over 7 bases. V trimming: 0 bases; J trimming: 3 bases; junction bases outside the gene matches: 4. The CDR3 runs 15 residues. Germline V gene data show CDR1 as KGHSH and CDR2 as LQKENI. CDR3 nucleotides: TGTGCCAGCTCACCACCGGACAGGACCTACACTGAAGCTTTCTTT. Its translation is CASSPPDRTYTEAFF.

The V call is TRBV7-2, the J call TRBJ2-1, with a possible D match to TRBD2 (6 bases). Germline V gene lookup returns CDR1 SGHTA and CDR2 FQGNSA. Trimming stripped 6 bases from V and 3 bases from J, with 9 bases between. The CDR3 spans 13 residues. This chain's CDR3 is CASSGGNYNEQFF. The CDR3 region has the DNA TGTGCCAGCAGTGGGGGGAACTACAATGAGCAGTTCTTC.

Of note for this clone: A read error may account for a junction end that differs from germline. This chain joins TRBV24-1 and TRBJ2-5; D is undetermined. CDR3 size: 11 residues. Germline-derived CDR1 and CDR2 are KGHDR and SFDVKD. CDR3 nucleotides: TGTGCCACCAGCTCCGGAGAGGCCCAGTACTTC. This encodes CATSSGEAQYF.

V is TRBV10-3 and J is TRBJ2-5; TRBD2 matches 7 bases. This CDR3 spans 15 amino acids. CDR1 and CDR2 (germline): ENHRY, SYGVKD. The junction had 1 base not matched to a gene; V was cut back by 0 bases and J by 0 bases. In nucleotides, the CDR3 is TGTGCCATCAGTGAGTCGGGAGGGTACCAAGAGACCCAGTACTTC. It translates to CAISESGGYQETQYF.

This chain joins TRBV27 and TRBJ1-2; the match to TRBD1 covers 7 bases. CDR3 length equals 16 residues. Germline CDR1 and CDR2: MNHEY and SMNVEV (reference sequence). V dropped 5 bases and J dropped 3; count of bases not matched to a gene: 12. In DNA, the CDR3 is TGTGCCAGCAGTCCCCGGGACAGTCCTAAGTACTATGGCTACACCTTC. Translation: CASSPRDSPKYYGYTF.

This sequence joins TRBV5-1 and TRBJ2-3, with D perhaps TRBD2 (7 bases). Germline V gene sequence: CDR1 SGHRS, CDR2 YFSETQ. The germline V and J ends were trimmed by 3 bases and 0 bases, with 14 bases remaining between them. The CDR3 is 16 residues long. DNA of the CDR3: TGCGCCAGCAGCTCGGGGAGGGGGGATAGCACAGATACGCAGTATTTT. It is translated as CASSSGRGDSTDTQYF.

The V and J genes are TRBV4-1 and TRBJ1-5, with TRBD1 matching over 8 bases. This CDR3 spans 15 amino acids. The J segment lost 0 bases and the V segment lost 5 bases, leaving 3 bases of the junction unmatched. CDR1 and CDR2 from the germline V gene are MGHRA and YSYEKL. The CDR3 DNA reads TGCGCCAGCAGCTCGGGACAGGCTAGCAATCAGCCCCAGCATTTT. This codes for CASSSGQASNQPQHF.